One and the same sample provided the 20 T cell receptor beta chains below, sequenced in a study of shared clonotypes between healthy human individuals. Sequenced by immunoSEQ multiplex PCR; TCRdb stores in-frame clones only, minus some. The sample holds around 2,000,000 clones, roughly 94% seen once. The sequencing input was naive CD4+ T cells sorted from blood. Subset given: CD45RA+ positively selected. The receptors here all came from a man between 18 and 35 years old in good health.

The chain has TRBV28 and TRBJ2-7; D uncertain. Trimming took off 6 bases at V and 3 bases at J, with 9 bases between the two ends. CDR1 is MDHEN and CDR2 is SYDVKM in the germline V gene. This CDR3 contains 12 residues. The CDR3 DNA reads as TGTGCCAGCAGCACAGACCGCTACGAGCAGTACTTC. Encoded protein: CASSTDRYEQYF.

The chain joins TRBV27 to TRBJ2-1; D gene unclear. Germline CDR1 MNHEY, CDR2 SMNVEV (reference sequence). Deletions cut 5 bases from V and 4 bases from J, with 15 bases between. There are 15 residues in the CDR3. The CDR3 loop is CASSGWSDPYNEQFF. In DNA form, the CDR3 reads TGTGCCAGCAGTGGGTGGTCGGACCCTTACAATGAGCAGTTCTTC.

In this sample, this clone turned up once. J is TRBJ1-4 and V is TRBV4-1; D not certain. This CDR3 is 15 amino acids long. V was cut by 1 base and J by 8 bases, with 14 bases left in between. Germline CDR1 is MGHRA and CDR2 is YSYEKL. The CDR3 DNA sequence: TGCGCCAGCAGCCAAGCCCCGGCGGCGCGAGAAAAACTGTTTTTT. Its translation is CASSQAPAAREKLFF.

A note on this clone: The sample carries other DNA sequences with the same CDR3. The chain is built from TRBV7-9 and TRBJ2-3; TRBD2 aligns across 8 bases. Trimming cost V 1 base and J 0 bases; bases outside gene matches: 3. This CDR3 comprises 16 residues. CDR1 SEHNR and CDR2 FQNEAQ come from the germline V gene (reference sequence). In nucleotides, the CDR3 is TGTGCCAGCAGCTTAGTTTTAGCGGGGAGCACAGATACGCAGTATTTT. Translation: CASSLVLAGSTDTQYF.

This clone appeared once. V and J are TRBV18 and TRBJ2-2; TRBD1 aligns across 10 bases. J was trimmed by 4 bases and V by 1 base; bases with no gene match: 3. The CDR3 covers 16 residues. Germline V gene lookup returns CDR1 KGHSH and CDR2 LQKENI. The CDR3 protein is CASSPRQGAGTGELFF. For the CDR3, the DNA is TGTGCCAGCTCACCACGACAGGGGGCAGGCACCGGGGAGCTGTTTTTT.

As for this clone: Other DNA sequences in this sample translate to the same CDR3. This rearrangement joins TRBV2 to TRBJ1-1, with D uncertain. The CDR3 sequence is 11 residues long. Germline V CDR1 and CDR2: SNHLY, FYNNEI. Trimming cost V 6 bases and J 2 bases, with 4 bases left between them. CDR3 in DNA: TGTGCCAGCAGAGTCAACACTGAAGCTTTCTTT. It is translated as CASRVNTEAFF.

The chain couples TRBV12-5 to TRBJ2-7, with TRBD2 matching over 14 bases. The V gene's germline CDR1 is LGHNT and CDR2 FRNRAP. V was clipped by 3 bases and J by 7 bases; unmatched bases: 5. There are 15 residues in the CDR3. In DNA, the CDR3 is TGTGCTAGTGGTTTAGGGACTAGCGGGAGTGGAGAGCAGTACTTC. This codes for CASGLGTSGSGEQYF.

The CDR3 loop reads CSVGGTSGYNEQFF. CDR3 nucleotide sequence: TGCAGCGTTGGAGGGACTAGCGGTTACAATGAGCAGTTCTTC. This rearrangement joins TRBV29-1 to TRBJ2-1, with 11 positions matching TRBD2. The CDR3 spans 14 residues. The V gene's germline CDR1 is SQVTM and CDR2 ANQGSEA. V gave up 4 bases and J gave up 4 bases; unmatched junction bases: 3.

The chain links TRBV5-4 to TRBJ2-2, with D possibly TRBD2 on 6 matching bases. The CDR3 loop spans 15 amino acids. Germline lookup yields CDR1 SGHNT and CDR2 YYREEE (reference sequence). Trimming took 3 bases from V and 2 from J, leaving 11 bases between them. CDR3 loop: CASSSGLPNTGELFF. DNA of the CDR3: TGTGCCAGCAGCTCGGGACTGCCAAACACCGGGGAGCTGTTTTTT.

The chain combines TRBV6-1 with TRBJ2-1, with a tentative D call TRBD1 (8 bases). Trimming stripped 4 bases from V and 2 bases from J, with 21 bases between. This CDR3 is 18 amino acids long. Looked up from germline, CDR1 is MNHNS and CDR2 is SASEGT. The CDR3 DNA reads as TGTGCCAGCAGTGGGGCAGAGGGGGGGACAGGACCCTACAATGAGCAGTTCTTC. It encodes CASSGAEGGTGPYNEQFF.

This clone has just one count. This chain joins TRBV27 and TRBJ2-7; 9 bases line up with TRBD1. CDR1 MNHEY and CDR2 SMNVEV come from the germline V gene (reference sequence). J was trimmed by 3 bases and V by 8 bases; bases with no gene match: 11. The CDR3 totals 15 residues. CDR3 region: CASSKPPGQGYEQYF. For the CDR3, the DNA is TGTGCCAGCTCTAAGCCTCCGGGACAGGGCTACGAGCAGTACTTC.

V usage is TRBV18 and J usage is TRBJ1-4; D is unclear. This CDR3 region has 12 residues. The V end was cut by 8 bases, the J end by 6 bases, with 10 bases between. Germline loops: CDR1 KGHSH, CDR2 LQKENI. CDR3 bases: TGTGCCAGCCGCCGGTTGGATGAAAAACTGTTTTTT. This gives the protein CASRRLDEKLFF.

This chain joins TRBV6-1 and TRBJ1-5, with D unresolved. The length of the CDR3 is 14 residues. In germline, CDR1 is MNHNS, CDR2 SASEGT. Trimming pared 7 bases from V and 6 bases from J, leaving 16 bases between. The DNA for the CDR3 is TGTGCCAGCAAAGAAACCCTAGCAGTTCAGCCCCAGCATTTT. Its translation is CASKETLAVQPQHF.

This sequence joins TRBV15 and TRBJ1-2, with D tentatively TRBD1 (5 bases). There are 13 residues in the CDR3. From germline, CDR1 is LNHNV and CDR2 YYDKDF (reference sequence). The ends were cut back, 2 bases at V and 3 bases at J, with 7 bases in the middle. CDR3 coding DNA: TGTGCCACCAGCAGAAGGGGCGACTATGGCTACACCTTC. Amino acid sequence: CATSRRGDYGYTF.

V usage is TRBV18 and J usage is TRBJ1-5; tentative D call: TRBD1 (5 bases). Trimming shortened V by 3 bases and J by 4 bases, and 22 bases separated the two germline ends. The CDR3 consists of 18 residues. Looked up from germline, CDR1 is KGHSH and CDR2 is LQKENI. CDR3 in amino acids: CASSPQGSQGTSNQPQHF. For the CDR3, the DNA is TGTGCCAGCTCACCGCAAGGGTCCCAGGGCACGAGTAATCAGCCCCAGCATTTT.

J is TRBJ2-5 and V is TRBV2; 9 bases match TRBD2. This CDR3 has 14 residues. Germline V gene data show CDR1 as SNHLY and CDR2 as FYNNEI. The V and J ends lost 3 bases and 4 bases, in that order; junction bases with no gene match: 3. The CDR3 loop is CASSDSGGSETQYF. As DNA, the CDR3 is TGTGCCAGCAGTGATAGCGGGGGTTCAGAGACCCAGTACTTC.

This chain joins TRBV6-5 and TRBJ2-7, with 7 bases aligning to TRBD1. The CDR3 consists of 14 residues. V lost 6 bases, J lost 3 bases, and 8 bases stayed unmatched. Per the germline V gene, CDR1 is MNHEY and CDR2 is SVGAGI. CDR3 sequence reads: CASRLGQANYEQYF. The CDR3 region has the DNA TGTGCCAGCAGGCTCGGACAGGCTAACTACGAGCAGTACTTC.

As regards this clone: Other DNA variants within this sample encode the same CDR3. The DNA of the CDR3 is TGTGCCATCAGTGTGGCGGGGGGAAATCAGCCCCAGCATTTT. Protein product: CAISVAGGNQPQHF. The chain has TRBV10-3 and TRBJ1-5; D may be TRBD1 (5 bases). The CDR3 length is 14 residues. CDR1 and CDR2 from the germline V gene are ENHRY and SYGVKD. V lost 4 bases and J lost 4, with 11 bases in between.

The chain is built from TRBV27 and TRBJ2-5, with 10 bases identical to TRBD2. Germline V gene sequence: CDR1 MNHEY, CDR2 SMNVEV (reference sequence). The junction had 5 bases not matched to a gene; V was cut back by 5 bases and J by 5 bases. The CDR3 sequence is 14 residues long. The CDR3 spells CASSRAGGIETQYF. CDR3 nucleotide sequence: TGTGCCAGCAGTAGAGCGGGAGGGATTGAGACCCAGTACTTC.

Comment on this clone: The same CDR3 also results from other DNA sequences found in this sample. In DNA form, the CDR3 reads TGTGCCAGCAGCTTAGGCGGACAGGGAAATTCACCCCTCCACTTT. Translating gives CASSLGGQGNSPLHF. J is TRBJ1-6 and V is TRBV7-9, with 8 positions matching TRBD1. This CDR3 region has 15 residues. J lost 7 bases, V lost 1 base, and 3 bases had no gene match. Germline assignment: CDR1 SEHNR and CDR2 FQNEAQ (reference sequence).